This TCR beta chain was identified in a study of PD-L1 blockade in urothelial cancer. Study information: Between 0 and 3 prior chemotherapy regimens had been given to patients.

The assay was immunoSEQ multiplex PCR, and TCRdb's table has in-frame clones only and misses some. The repertoire holds roughly 51,000 clones, with about 86% as singletons. There are 15 residues in the CDR3. CDR1 and CDR2 (germline): SEHNR, FQNEAQ (reference sequence). After removal of 4 bases from V and 5 bases from J, the junction contained 3 bases not matched to a gene. Indicated time point: pretreatment peripheral blood. The source is a man in his 60s with urothelial cancer. This sequence joins TRBV7-9 and TRBJ2-1, with TRBD2 matching 12 bases. Source: PBMCs, taken around atezolizumab (anti-PD-L1) treatment. Written as DNA, the CDR3 is TGTGCCAGCAGCTCAACTAGCGGGGGGAACAATGAGCAGTTCTTC. It translates to CASSSTSGGNNEQFF.